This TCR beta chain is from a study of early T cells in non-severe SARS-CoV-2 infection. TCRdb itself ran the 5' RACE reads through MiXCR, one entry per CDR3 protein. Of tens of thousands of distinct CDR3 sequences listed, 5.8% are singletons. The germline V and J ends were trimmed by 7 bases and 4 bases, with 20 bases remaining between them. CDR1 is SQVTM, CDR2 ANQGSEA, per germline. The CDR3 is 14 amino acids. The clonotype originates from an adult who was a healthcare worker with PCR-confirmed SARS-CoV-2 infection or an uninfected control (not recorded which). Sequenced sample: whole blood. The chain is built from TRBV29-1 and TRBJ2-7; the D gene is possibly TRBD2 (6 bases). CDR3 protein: CSGGDGGAGYEQYF. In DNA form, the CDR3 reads TGCAGCGGAGGCGACGGCGGGGCAGGATACGAGCAGTACTTC.